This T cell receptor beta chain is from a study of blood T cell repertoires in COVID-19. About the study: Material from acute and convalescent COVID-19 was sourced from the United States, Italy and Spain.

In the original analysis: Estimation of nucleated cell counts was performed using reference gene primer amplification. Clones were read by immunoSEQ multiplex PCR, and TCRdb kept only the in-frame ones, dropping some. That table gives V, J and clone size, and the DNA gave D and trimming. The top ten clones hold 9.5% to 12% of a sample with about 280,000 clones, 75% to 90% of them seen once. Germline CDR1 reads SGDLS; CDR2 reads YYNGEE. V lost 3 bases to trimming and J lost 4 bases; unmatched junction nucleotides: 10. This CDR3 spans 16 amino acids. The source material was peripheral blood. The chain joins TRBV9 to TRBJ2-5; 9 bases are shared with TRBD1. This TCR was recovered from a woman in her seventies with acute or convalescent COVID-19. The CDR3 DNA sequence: TGTGCCAGCAGCGCCATAACAGGGGGCTTAAGAGAGACCCAGTACTTC. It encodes CASSAITGGLRETQYF.